This passage covers 14 T cell receptor beta chains from one sample sequenced in a study of regulatory T cells in long-lasting Graves disease. The time point: newly diagnosed GD, antithyroid drugs for less than 3 months. Researchers made the TCR library from RNA that was extracted from PBMCs. The authors built TCR beta libraries using iRepertoire HTBI primers and Arm-PCR of CDR3 regions. MiXCR was run by TCRdb on the multiplex PCR reads, yielding one entry per CDR3 protein. The data contain 550,000 or so distinct CDR3 sequences, 9.5% to 15% of them seen just once; the ten biggest clones take up 7.5% to 9%. These data were likewise used in another study, on T cells in Graves' hyperthyroidism and ophthalmopathy.

The starting material was peripheral blood mononuclear cells (PBMCs), obtained at new diagnosis, from a patient treated with antithyroid drugs. The receptors originated from a woman in her 30s with Graves disease.

A remark on this clonotype: This could be a read error, since a much larger clone is one nucleotide away. The chain links TRBV10-2 to TRBJ2-7; TRBD1 is a possible D gene (5 bases). This CDR3 contains 14 residues. Germline V CDR1 and CDR2: WSHSY, SAAADI. CDR3 sequence: CTSSEGQHSYEQYF. The CDR3 region has the DNA TGCACCAGCAGTGAAGGACAACACTCCTACGAGCAGTACTTC.

The J gene is TRBJ1-2, the V gene TRBV20-1; tentative D call: TRBD1 (5 bases). Germline values: CDR1 DFQATT, CDR2 SNEGSKA (reference sequence). CDR3 length: 16 amino acids. The V gene lost 3 bases and the J gene lost 6 bases, with 23 bases spanning the gap. The CDR3 DNA reads TGCAGTGCTAGTAAAATTTGGGGGGAGAGGTTTGATGGCTACACCTTC. Residues: CSASKIWGERFDGYTF.

This clonotype has at least ten counts. The chain carries TRBV11-2 and TRBJ1-4, with D maybe TRBD1 (5 bases). CDR3 length: 12 residues. Germline CDR1 SGHAT, CDR2 FQNNGV. V was cut by 6 bases and J by 11 bases, with 13 bases left in between. CDR3 nucleotide sequence: TGTGCCAGCAGAGACAGCAACGGGAAACTGTTTTTT. Translating it yields CASRDSNGKLFF.

This clonotype was counted at least ten times. The chain carries TRBV6-5 and TRBJ2-7, with no clear D. The CDR3 totals 15 residues. Germline assignment: CDR1 MNHEY and CDR2 SVGAGI. Trimming took 2 bases from V and 2 from J, leaving 13 bases between them. CDR3 sequence: CASSYRAELTYEQYF. DNA for the CDR3: TGTGCCAGCAGTTACAGGGCGGAGTTAACCTACGAGCAGTACTTC.

This clonotype was seen only a few times. This rearrangement joins TRBV7-9 to TRBJ2-2; 7 bases line up with TRBD1. J lost 1 base, V lost 6 bases, and 8 bases had no gene match. The germline V gene has CDR1 SEHNR and CDR2 FQNEAQ (reference sequence). The CDR3 has 16 residues. The CDR3 DNA is TGTGCCAGCAGACGTCGACAGGGCCAGAACACCGGGGAGCTGTTTTTT. Amino acid sequence: CASRRRQGQNTGELFF.

This clonotype was observed at least ten times. The chain carries TRBV6-1 and TRBJ2-5, with a tentative D call TRBD2 (6 bases). The CDR3 covers 12 residues. Germline values: CDR1 MNHNS, CDR2 SASEGT. The germline V and J ends were trimmed by 7 bases and 5 bases, with 11 bases remaining between them. This chain's CDR3 is CASKTSIETQYF. DNA for the CDR3: TGTGCCAGCAAAACTAGCATCGAGACCCAGTACTTC.

The sample holds many counts of this clonotype. The CDR3 bases are TGTGCCAGTAGCCCCGAAGGGTACAGCTATGGCTACACCTTC. Its translation: CASSPEGYSYGYTF. This chain connects TRBV19 to TRBJ1-2; no clear D gene. The CDR3 totals 14 residues. Looked up from germline, CDR1 is LNHDA and CDR2 is SQIVND (reference sequence). The germline V and J ends were trimmed by 6 bases and 4 bases, with 15 bases remaining between them. The whole variable domain, remainder taken from reference TRBV19 and TRBJ1-2, is DGGITQSPKYLFRKEGQNVTLSCEQNLNHDAMYWYRQDPGQGLRLIYYSQIVNDFQKGDIAEGYSVSREKKESFPLTVTSAQKNPTAFYLCASSPEGYSYGYTFGSGTRLTVV.

As to this clonotype: The conserved phenylalanine or tryptophan is not found at the CDR3 terminus, so this likely reflects a read error. J is TRBJ2-1 and V is TRBV18; D is uncertain. The CDR3 spans 14 residues. CDR1 is KGHSH, CDR2 LQKENI, per germline. As DNA, the CDR3 is TGTGCCAGCTCACCACTCGGCTCGTACAATGAACAGTTCCTC. Translating it yields CASSPLGSYNEQFL.

This clonotype was counted ten times or more. The chain links TRBV20-1 to TRBJ2-7; weak D call: TRBD1 (6 bases). The CDR3 is 14 amino acids. Germline V gene sequence: CDR1 DFQATT, CDR2 SNEGSKA (reference sequence). Trimming removed 4 bases at V and 2 bases at J, with 15 bases between. The CDR3 sequence is CSAMTGHSTYEQYF. CDR3 DNA sequence: TGCAGTGCTATGACAGGCCACTCAACCTACGAGCAGTACTTC.

This rearrangement joins TRBV29-1 to TRBJ2-7, with 9 bases aligning to TRBD2. This CDR3 comprises 15 residues. V shed 7 bases, J shed 2 bases, and the junction held 12 bases outside the gene matches. Germline V gives CDR1 SQVTM, CDR2 ANQGSEA. The CDR3, as DNA: TGCAGCGCCGAGGGGGCTAGCGGGGTCCCCTACGAGCAGTACTTC. Its protein is CSAEGASGVPYEQYF.

The rearrangement joins TRBV29-1 to TRBJ1-1; possible D gene TRBD1, 6 bases. CDR1 and CDR2 from the germline V gene are SQVTM and ANQGSEA. With 4 bases removed from V and 0 bases from J, the gap between germline ends came to 12 bases. The CDR3 length is 14 residues. The DNA of the CDR3 is TGCAGCGTTGGCGTTGGACAGCTGAACACTGAAGCTTTCTTT. As protein: CSVGVGQLNTEAFF.

This clonotype was seen repeatedly, ten times or more. The J gene is TRBJ1-6, the V gene TRBV7-2; D is undetermined. The V gene's germline CDR1 is SGHTA and CDR2 FQGNSA. The CDR3 runs to 13 residues. Trimming stripped 5 bases from V and 7 bases from J, with 9 bases between. This CDR3 is CASSQDENSPLHF. CDR3 coding DNA: TGTGCCAGCAGCCAGGACGAGAATTCACCCCTCCACTTT.

This clonotype was counted ten times or more. V usage is TRBV6-1 and J usage is TRBJ2-3; TRBD1 aligns across 8 bases. The CDR3 is 14 residues long. CDR1 and CDR2 (germline): MNHNS, SASEGT. The V and J ends lost 10 bases and 1 base, in that order; junction bases with no gene match: 7. DNA of the CDR3: TGTGCCACCAGGGACAGGCTGGGCACAGATACGCAGTATTTT. It specifies CATRDRLGTDTQYF.

This clonotype was detected a few times. J is TRBJ2-7 and V is TRBV28, with 10 nucleotides matching TRBD1. Germline-derived CDR1 and CDR2 are MDHEN and SYDVKM. Losses at the gene ends were 5 bases for V and 6 bases for J; bases not matched to a gene: 7. This CDR3 spans 14 amino acids. The CDR3 loop is CASSPGQGPSEQYF. Written as DNA, the CDR3 is TGTGCCAGCAGTCCGGGACAGGGGCCCTCCGAGCAGTACTTC.